These T cell receptor beta chains were read from a single sample in a study of molecular identifiers for immune sequencing clone quantification. Via MiXCR, TCRdb re-called the PCR reads, giving one row per CDR3 protein. The sample yields 300,000 to 400,000 distinct CDR3 sequences, 20% to 25% seen once. Sequenced material: naive CD8+ T cells from blood, with Jurkat cell RNA spiked in. These TCRs come from a human donor in good health. Some libraries in this study had Jurkat cell RNA spiked in. The CDR3 runs from the conserved cysteine through the conserved F or W. The order of the fields is clone size, J gene, D gene, V gene, CDR3 DNA, CDR3 protein. The D gene is left open where the match is weak. Only part of the rows carry a size: once, few, many, or a class if the clone is expanded.

clone_size: many
j_call: TRBJ1-5
d_call: -
v_call: TRBV6-8
cdr3_nt: TGTGCCAGCAGTTTCTACCAGCCCCAGCATTTT
cdr3_aa: CASSFYQPQHF

clone_size: many
j_call: TRBJ1-1
d_call: -
v_call: TRBV28
cdr3_nt: TGTGCCAGCAGTTGGACCATATCGGTTTCGGACACTGAAGCTTTCTTT
cdr3_aa: CASSWTISVSDTEAFF

clone_size: many
j_call: TRBJ1-3
d_call: -
v_call: TRBV7-9
cdr3_nt: TGTGCCAGCAGTTCCTGGAAGTGGGAATATCTATATTTT
cdr3_aa: CASSSWKWEYLYF

clone_size: -
j_call: TRBJ2-2
d_call: TRBD2
v_call: TRBV11-2
cdr3_nt: TGTGCCAGCAGCTCGCCCGGGACTAGCGGGGGGGCGATAAGCGGGGAGCTGTTTTTT
cdr3_aa: CASSSPGTSGGAISGELFF

clone_size: once
j_call: TRBJ2-1
d_call: -
v_call: TRBV5-3
cdr3_nt: TGTGCCAGCAGCTTGCGTGGGGTATTGGGGAATGAGCAGCTCTTC
cdr3_aa: CASSLRGVLGNEQLF

clone_size: -
j_call: TRBJ1-3
d_call: -
v_call: TRBV6-2/TRBV6-3
cdr3_nt: TGTGCCAGCAGTTACTCGCTACTCGTCAACCTACTATCTGGAAACACCATATATTTT
cdr3_aa: CASSYSLLVNLLSGNTIYF

clone_size: -
j_call: TRBJ2-5
d_call: -
v_call: TRBV7-9
cdr3_nt: TGTGCCAGCAGCCCGGCGCTTGACCAAGAGACCCAGTACTTC
cdr3_aa: CASSPALDQETQYF

clone_size: -
j_call: TRBJ2-4
d_call: -
v_call: TRBV11-2
cdr3_nt: TGTGCCAGCAGCTTACGGACTGACGGAAACATTCAGTACTTC
cdr3_aa: CASSLRTDGNIQYF

clone_size: few
j_call: TRBJ2-1
d_call: TRBD2
v_call: TRBV4-1
cdr3_nt: TGCGCCAGCAGCCAAGAATATTTAGCGGGATTTTCCTACAATGAGCAGTTCTTC
cdr3_aa: CASSQEYLAGFSYNEQFF

clone_size: many
j_call: TRBJ2-3
d_call: -
v_call: TRBV4-1
cdr3_nt: TGCGCCAGCAGCCAAGATCAGGTTTTGACAGATACGCAGTATTTT
cdr3_aa: CASSQDQVLTDTQYF

clone_size: many
j_call: TRBJ1-2
d_call: -
v_call: TRBV29-1
cdr3_nt: TGCAGCGTTGAGCCCTTCGGGGCCAACTATGGCTACACCTTC
cdr3_aa: CSVEPFGANYGYTF

clone_size: many
j_call: TRBJ2-3
d_call: -
v_call: TRBV29-1
cdr3_nt: TGCAGCGTTGACGGGGTTTGGGCAGATACGCAGTATTTT
cdr3_aa: CSVDGVWADTQYF

clone_size: -
j_call: TRBJ2-7
d_call: -
v_call: TRBV3-2
cdr3_nt: TGTGCCAGCCTTCCAGGACAGGGCCCCTACGAGCAGTACTTC
cdr3_aa: CASLPGQGPYEQYF

clone_size: many
j_call: TRBJ2-7
d_call: TRBD2
v_call: TRBV20-1
cdr3_nt: TGCAGTGCTCGGGGGCCTAGCGGGAGCCACGAGCAGTACTTC
cdr3_aa: CSARGPSGSHEQYF

clone_size: -
j_call: TRBJ1-1
d_call: -
v_call: TRBV10-3
cdr3_nt: TGTGCCACCTCAAGGAACATTGAAGCTTTCTTT
cdr3_aa: CATSRNIEAFF

clone_size: many
j_call: TRBJ2-3
d_call: -
v_call: TRBV12-3/TRBV12-4
cdr3_nt: TGTGCCAGCACCCCGTTACGCAGCCGTTCCACAGATACGCAGTATTTT
cdr3_aa: CASTPLRSRSTDTQYF

clone_size: many
j_call: TRBJ1-1
d_call: -
v_call: TRBV10-3
cdr3_nt: TGTGCCATCAGTGAAAGGTTAGAGAACACTGAAGCTTTCTTT
cdr3_aa: CAISERLENTEAFF

clone_size: many
j_call: TRBJ2-3
d_call: -
v_call: TRBV20-1
cdr3_nt: TGCAGTGCTAGAGATTCGGGGGAATTACGTTCGGATACGCAGTATTTT
cdr3_aa: CSARDSGELRSDTQYF

clone_size: many
j_call: TRBJ2-7
d_call: -
v_call: TRBV20-1
cdr3_nt: TGCAGTGCTAGTCCCGCGCCCCCGGGTCCTTACGAGCAGTACTTC
cdr3_aa: CSASPAPPGPYEQYF

clone_size: many
j_call: TRBJ2-3
d_call: -
v_call: TRBV7-9
cdr3_nt: TGTGCCAGCAGCTTATCCACGGGGGCGGCCGAAGATACGCAGTATTTT
cdr3_aa: CASSLSTGAAEDTQYF

clone_size: -
j_call: TRBJ2-7
d_call: TRBD2
v_call: TRBV11-3
cdr3_nt: TGTGCCATCACGGTAGCGGGAGAGTGCCCGTACGAGCAGTACTTC
cdr3_aa: CAITVAGECPYEQYF

clone_size: many
j_call: TRBJ1-2
d_call: TRBD1
v_call: TRBV6-4
cdr3_nt: TGTGCCAGCAGACCGACAGGGGGCCGTGATGGCTACACCTTC
cdr3_aa: CASRPTGGRDGYTF

clone_size: few
j_call: TRBJ2-1
d_call: -
v_call: TRBV27
cdr3_nt: TGTGCCAGCAGTTTAGGCGGCCTTCTCAATGAGCAGTTCTTC
cdr3_aa: CASSLGGLLNEQFF

clone_size: many
j_call: TRBJ2-2
d_call: TRBD2
v_call: TRBV7-2
cdr3_nt: TGTGCCAGCAGCTCCAGGACTAGCGGGAGACTTTTTGGGGAGCTGTTTTTT
cdr3_aa: CASSSRTSGRLFGELFF

clone_size: -
j_call: TRBJ2-5
d_call: -
v_call: TRBV11-2
cdr3_nt: TGTGCCAGCAGCTTAGGATATCCTCTTCGGGAGACCCAGTACTTC
cdr3_aa: CASSLGYPLRETQYF

clone_size: many
j_call: TRBJ2-1
d_call: -
v_call: TRBV20-1
cdr3_nt: TGCAGTGCTCGAGGGGGGGTGTCCCGTCGCGATGAGCAGTTCTTC
cdr3_aa: CSARGGVSRRDEQFF

clone_size: many
j_call: TRBJ2-7
d_call: TRBD1
v_call: TRBV2
cdr3_nt: TGTGCCAGCAAAGAAATCCCGGGACAGGGGTACTTC
cdr3_aa: CASKEIPGQGYF

clone_size: many
j_call: TRBJ2-4
d_call: -
v_call: TRBV20-1
cdr3_nt: TGCAGTGCTATGTTGACTACGCTAGCCAAAAACATTCAGTACTTC
cdr3_aa: CSAMLTTLAKNIQYF

clone_size: many
j_call: TRBJ2-3
d_call: TRBD1
v_call: TRBV6-5
cdr3_nt: TGTGCCAGCAGTTACTTCGGGGACAGGGTTAACACAGATACGCAGTATTTT
cdr3_aa: CASSYFGDRVNTDTQYF

clone_size: many
j_call: TRBJ2-4
d_call: TRBD2
v_call: TRBV28
cdr3_nt: TGTGCCAGCAGTTTATATGCCAGCGGGGTGGTCAAAAACATTCAGTACTTC
cdr3_aa: CASSLYASGVVKNIQYF

clone_size: many
j_call: TRBJ2-7
d_call: -
v_call: TRBV5-6
cdr3_nt: TGTGCCAGCAGCTTGGGGGACGCTACCTACGAGCAGTACTTC
cdr3_aa: CASSLGDATYEQYF

clone_size: few
j_call: TRBJ2-1
d_call: -
v_call: TRBV11-2
cdr3_nt: TGTGCCAGCAGCCTCCCGGGGCAGAACTTCAATGAGCAGTTCTTC
cdr3_aa: CASSLPGQNFNEQFF

clone_size: few
j_call: TRBJ1-1
d_call: TRBD1
v_call: TRBV12-3/TRBV12-4
cdr3_nt: TGTGCCAGCAGTTTAAAGGGGGCCACTGAAGCTTTCTTT
cdr3_aa: CASSLKGATEAFF

clone_size: many
j_call: TRBJ2-7
d_call: -
v_call: TRBV6-2/TRBV6-3
cdr3_nt: TGTGCCAGCAGTTACGCCTTCCCGGGAGAAATCGAGCAGTACTTC
cdr3_aa: CASSYAFPGEIEQYF

clone_size: -
j_call: TRBJ2-3
d_call: -
v_call: TRBV7-2
cdr3_nt: TGTACCAGCAGCTTAACTCATGGGGGGTTCACAGATACGCAGTATTTT
cdr3_aa: CTSSLTHGGFTDTQYF

clone_size: many
j_call: TRBJ1-4
d_call: TRBD1
v_call: TRBV29-1
cdr3_nt: TGCAGCGTTGAAGTGACAGGGGGGGGGGAAAAACTGTTTTTT
cdr3_aa: CSVEVTGGGEKLFF

clone_size: -
j_call: TRBJ2-2
d_call: -
v_call: TRBV19
cdr3_nt: TGTGCCAGTAGGGAGACGGGCACCGGGGAGCTGTTTTTT
cdr3_aa: CASRETGTGELFF

clone_size: many
j_call: TRBJ1-5
d_call: -
v_call: TRBV7-8
cdr3_nt: TGTGCCAGCAGCTTTTTGGAGGGATTTTATCAGCCCCAGCATTTT
cdr3_aa: CASSFLEGFYQPQHF

clone_size: many
j_call: TRBJ2-4
d_call: TRBD2
v_call: TRBV7-2
cdr3_nt: TGTGCCAGCAGCTTAGAAGCGGGAGGGCCGTCGGGCATTCAGTACTTC
cdr3_aa: CASSLEAGGPSGIQYF

clone_size: many
j_call: TRBJ1-1
d_call: -
v_call: TRBV20-1
cdr3_nt: TGCAGTGCTAGGGACGGAATGAACACTGAAGCTTTCTTT
cdr3_aa: CSARDGMNTEAFF

clone_size: -
j_call: TRBJ2-7
d_call: -
v_call: TRBV6-2/TRBV6-3
cdr3_nt: TGTGCCAGCAGTCATATAGGGGGAGGGCCGGTCTACGAGCAGTACTTC
cdr3_aa: CASSHIGGGPVYEQYF

clone_size: many
j_call: TRBJ2-7
d_call: -
v_call: TRBV7-9
cdr3_nt: TGTGCCAGCAGCTTAGGTAGGGGAACCGAGCAGTACTTC
cdr3_aa: CASSLGRGTEQYF

clone_size: many
j_call: TRBJ2-3
d_call: TRBD1
v_call: TRBV7-6
cdr3_nt: TGTGCCAGCAGCTTAGTCGACGCGACAGGGGGCACAGATACGCAGTATTTT
cdr3_aa: CASSLVDATGGTDTQYF

clone_size: few
j_call: TRBJ2-5
d_call: -
v_call: TRBV4-3
cdr3_nt: TGCGCCAGCAGCATCTCCTACTCGGGCGGTCAAGAGACCCAGTACTTC
cdr3_aa: CASSISYSGGQETQYF

clone_size: -
j_call: TRBJ1-5
d_call: -
v_call: TRBV28
cdr3_nt: TGTGGCAGCAGTTTCGGTGGGGACGGCCAGCCCCAGCATTTT
cdr3_aa: CGSSFGGDGQPQHF

clone_size: -
j_call: TRBJ2-7
d_call: -
v_call: TRBV30
cdr3_nt: TGTGCCTGGAGTGCTTCTACAGGTAGCGAGCAGTACTTC
cdr3_aa: CAWSASTGSEQYF

clone_size: few
j_call: TRBJ2-3
d_call: -
v_call: TRBV12-5
cdr3_nt: TGTGCTAGTGGCCCATACACAGATACGCAGTATTTT
cdr3_aa: CASGPYTDTQYF

clone_size: -
j_call: TRBJ2-2
d_call: TRBD2
v_call: TRBV30
cdr3_nt: TGTGCCTGGAGTGGGGGACTAGCGAACGCCGGGGAGCTGTTTTTT
cdr3_aa: CAWSGGLANAGELFF